Sequencing of this T cell receptor (beta chain) was carried out in a study of blood T cells in healthy people across ages. Study observations and caveats: Significant beta diversity loss was already apparent by age approximately 40, declining roughly linearly. Both naive CD4+ cell counts and diversity were greater in long-lived donors than in aged donors.

The CDR3 totals 16 residues. Germline lookup yields CDR1 SGHAT and CDR2 FQNNGV. The V end lost 5 bases, the J end lost 1 base, and 17 bases lay between the germline ends. In this sample, this clonotype turned up many times. Antigen: not known. Using a J-beta primer mix together with a sample-barcoded 5' primer, a second PCR was run for roughly 7 to 12 cycles. TCRdb passed the 5' RACE reads through MiXCR, listing each CDR3 protein once. Here the sample spans hundreds of thousands of distinct CDR3 sequences, around 32% being singletons. Specimen: blood. The TCR was taken from a woman of 80 years or more in good health. The chain is built from TRBV11-2 and TRBJ1-1, with D unclear. The CDR3 DNA follows: TGTGCCAGCAGCCTGAACGCGGACCATTCGAACACTGAAGCTTTCTTT. It translates to CASSLNADHSNTEAFF.